This T cell receptor beta chain was retrieved from a study of blood T cell repertoires in COVID-19. Study-level background: Whether acute or convalescent, the COVID-19 samples came from the United States, Italy and Spain. T cells, B-cell-depleted T cells, or PBMCs supplied cDNA or gDNA.

In the study's own analysis: Amplifying reference gene primers gave estimates of nucleated cell counts. This table comes from immunoSEQ multiplex PCR, and its TCRdb copy is limited to in-frame clones, with some not included. The DNA was the basis for D and trimming; V, J and clone size are from that table. The data hold around 270,000 clones, with around 82% observed a single time. Patients from Seattle were sampled longitudinally, starting during active infection. This clonotype originated in a person aged 65-85 years with COVID-19, enrolled during active disease. The sequenced sample consisted of peripheral blood.

CDR3 protein: CASSLAETGAQLLHF. The CDR3 nucleotides read TGTGCCAGCAGCTTGGCCGAGACAGGGGCGCAACTCCTCCACTTT. The chain has TRBV5-4 and TRBJ1-6, with 8 bases that match TRBD1. Unmatched junction bases numbered 11, after V lost 0 bases and J lost 15 bases. CDR3 length: 15 amino acids. Germline CDR1 reads SGHNT; CDR2 reads YYREEE (reference sequence).